Listed below are T cell receptor beta chains from one sample, sequenced in a study of CD8 T cells in ankylosing spondylitis. TCRdb reprocessed the 5' RACE reads via MiXCR and lists one record per CDR3 protein. The table includes about 320,000 distinct CDR3 sequences, 11% detected once. Sequencing input: blood, either unsorted or a sorted T cell fraction (not recorded which). These TCRs come from a female donor with ankylosing spondylitis or in good health (not recorded which). The CDR3 runs from the conserved cysteine through the conserved F or W. Each record gives: D gene, V gene, clone size, J gene, CDR3 DNA, CDR3 protein. D genes are given only for firm matches. Clone size, where shown, is once, few, many, or a class for clones that have expanded.

d_gene: NA; v_gene: TRBV5-1; abundance: NA; j_gene: TRBJ2-5; CDR3nt: TGCGCCAGCAGCCCCGGTGCAGACCAAGAGACCCAGTACTTC; CDR3aa: CASSPGADQETQYF
d_gene: NA; v_gene: TRBV5-1; abundance: few; j_gene: TRBJ2-1; CDR3nt: TGCGCCAGCAGCTTGGCCGGTAGCTTGGGCAATGAGCAGTTCTTC; CDR3aa: CASSLAGSLGNEQFF
d_gene: NA; v_gene: TRBV5-1; abundance: many; j_gene: TRBJ2-1; CDR3nt: TGCGCCAGCAGCTTGGCAGTTGGTGGTTACAATGAGCAGTTCTTC; CDR3aa: CASSLAVGGYNEQFF
d_gene: NA; v_gene: TRBV28; abundance: many; j_gene: TRBJ2-7; CDR3nt: TGTGCCAGCAAAACAGTCCCCTACGAGCAGTACTTC; CDR3aa: CASKTVPYEQYF
d_gene: NA; v_gene: TRBV7-2; abundance: NA; j_gene: TRBJ2-3; CDR3nt: TGTGCCAGCAGACCGGGGGGCCCCGGGGTTACGCAGTATTTT; CDR3aa: CASRPGGPGVTQYF
d_gene: TRBD2; v_gene: TRBV20-1; abundance: many; j_gene: TRBJ2-1; CDR3nt: TGCAGTGCCAACCAGGCTAGCGGCTACAATGAGCAGTTCTTC; CDR3aa: CSANQASGYNEQFF
d_gene: TRBD2; v_gene: TRBV11-2; abundance: few; j_gene: TRBJ2-3; CDR3nt: TGTGCCAGCAGCCGGTCGACTAGCGGGAGGCCCACAGATACGCAGTATTTT; CDR3aa: CASSRSTSGRPTDTQYF
d_gene: NA; v_gene: TRBV4-2; abundance: many; j_gene: TRBJ1-6; CDR3nt: TGTGCCAGCAGCCGCTCGGAGACAGATAATTCACCCCTCCACTTT; CDR3aa: CASSRSETDNSPLHF
d_gene: NA; v_gene: TRBV18; abundance: NA; j_gene: TRBJ1-2; CDR3nt: TGTGCCAGCTCACCAAAATCTAACTATGGCTACACCTTC; CDR3aa: CASSPKSNYGYTF
d_gene: NA; v_gene: TRBV29-1; abundance: many; j_gene: TRBJ2-7; CDR3nt: TGCAGCGTTGTAGTCGGCTCCTACGAGCAGTACTTC; CDR3aa: CSVVVGSYEQYF
d_gene: NA; v_gene: TRBV7-3; abundance: NA; j_gene: TRBJ2-7; CDR3nt: TGTGCCAGCAGCCCTGATCCTCGCTACGAGCAGTACTTC; CDR3aa: CASSPDPRYEQYF